This section outlines one T cell receptor (beta chain) sequence together with its context. TCRdb's copy holds only in-frame clones and misses some; the assay was immunoSEQ multiplex PCR. The sample lists around 86,000 clones; 96% were seen once. The sample belongs to a study of technical replicates of blood from several donors. The CDR3 runs 16 residues. V trimming: 1 base; J trimming: 7 bases; junction bases outside the gene matches: 10. Per the germline V gene, CDR1 is MDHEN and CDR2 is SYDVKM. The TCR originated in a human donor in good health. The sample consisted of T cells isolated from PBMCs. J is TRBJ2-3 and V is TRBV28; TRBD2 matches at 8 bases. CDR3 coding DNA: TGTGCCAGCAGTTTATTGGGACTAGGTTTATCAAATACGCAGTATTTT. Translating it yields CASSLLGLGLSNTQYF. The full variable domain, in which reference TRBV28 and TRBJ2-3 provide the parts outside the CDR3, is DVKVTQSSRYLVKRTGEKVFLECVQDMDHENMFWYRQDPGLGLRLIYFSYDVKMKEKGDIPEGYSVSREKKERFSLILESASTNQTSMYLCASSLLGLGLSNTQYFGPGTRLTVL.